The rows below give T cell receptor beta chains drawn from one sample of a study of blood T cell repertoires in COVID-19. Clones were read by immunoSEQ multiplex PCR, and TCRdb kept only the in-frame ones, dropping some. The table has 150,000 to 180,000 clones, about three quarters seen once. Sequencing was done on a sample of peripheral blood. Source of these receptors: an elderly man with acute or convalescent COVID-19. CDR3s include the opening cysteine and the closing phenylalanine or tryptophan. The D gene is left open where the match is weak. The size of a clone is reported for some rows only, either as once, few or many, or as a class for expanded clones.

J: TRBJ1-2; V: TRBV27; size: -; length: 13; D: -; CDR3: CASSPALRRGYTF; DNA: TGTGCCAGCAGCCCAGCTTTGAGGAGAGGCTACACCTTC
J: TRBJ2-3; V: TRBV3-1/TRBV3-2; size: -; length: 16; D: TRBD2; CDR3: CASSQRRGWGTDTQYF; DNA: TGTGCCAGCAGCCAACGGCGGGGGTGGGGTACAGATACGCAGTATTTT
J: TRBJ1-4; V: TRBV19; size: -; length: 13; D: -; CDR3: CASSSAANEKLFF; DNA: TGTGCCAGTAGTAGCGCGGCTAATGAAAAACTGTTTTTT
J: TRBJ2-7; V: TRBV18; size: once; length: 15; D: TRBD1; CDR3: CASSPGQGMSYEQYF; DNA: TGTGCCAGCTCACCGGGACAGGGGATGAGCTACGAGCAGTACTTC
J: TRBJ1-3; V: TRBV5-1; size: -; length: 16; D: TRBD1; CDR3: CASSMDRADSGNTIYF; DNA: TGCGCCAGCAGCATGGACAGGGCGGACTCTGGAAACACCATATATTTT
J: TRBJ1-5; V: TRBV6-6; size: few; length: 12; D: -; CDR3: CASRLSDQPQHF; DNA: TGTGCCAGCAGGCTGAGTGATCAGCCCCAGCATTTT
J: TRBJ2-1; V: TRBV6-5; size: once; length: 15; D: TRBD1; CDR3: CASSYTIQGAYEQFF; DNA: TGTGCCAGCAGTTACACAATACAGGGGGCGTATGAGCAGTTCTTC
J: TRBJ1-2; V: TRBV4-3; size: few; length: 14; D: -; CDR3: CASSQDRGNYGYTF; DNA: TGCGCCAGCAGCCAAGATAGAGGGAACTATGGCTACACCTTC
J: TRBJ2-3; V: TRBV18; size: -; length: 11; D: -; CDR3: CASTPTDTQYF; DNA: TGTGCCAGCACTCCCACAGATACGCAGTATTTT
J: TRBJ1-2; V: TRBV28; size: -; length: 13; D: -; CDR3: CASSSTVVYGYTF; DNA: TGTGCCAGCAGTTCGACAGTGGTCTATGGCTACACCTTC
J: TRBJ2-1; V: TRBV3-1/TRBV3-2; size: few; length: 15; D: TRBD1; CDR3: CASSQGGQGFGEQFF; DNA: TGTGCCAGCAGCCAAGGGGGACAGGGTTTTGGTGAGCAGTTCTTC
J: TRBJ2-1; V: TRBV7-6; size: once; length: 20; D: -; CDR3: CASSLASPRYGRGEWNEQFF; DNA: TGTGCCAGCAGCTTAGCCTCTCCTCGCTACGGGCGGGGCGAGTGGAATGAGCAGTTCTTC
J: TRBJ1-5; V: TRBV7-9; size: -; length: 12; D: TRBD1; CDR3: CASSLRDSAQHF; DNA: TGTGCCAGCAGCTTACGGGACAGTGCCCAGCATTTT
J: TRBJ2-1; V: TRBV3-1/TRBV3-2; size: -; length: 14; D: -; CDR3: CASSQYGGHNEQFF; DNA: TGTGCCAGCAGCCAATATGGTGGGCACAATGAGCAGTTCTTC
J: TRBJ2-1; V: TRBV27; size: -; length: 15; D: TRBD2; CDR3: CASRPAGGSYNEQFF; DNA: TGTGCCAGCAGGCCGGCGGGGGGGTCTTACAATGAGCAGTTCTTC
J: TRBJ1-2; V: TRBV15; size: -; length: 15; D: -; CDR3: CATSRPSIGPSGYTF; DNA: TGTGCCACCAGCAGACCCTCCATCGGTCCCTCTGGCTACACCTTC
J: TRBJ2-2; V: TRBV6-5; size: -; length: 14; D: TRBD1; CDR3: CASSRQGGSGELFF; DNA: TGTGCCAGCAGTCGACAGGGGGGGTCCGGGGAGCTGTTTTTT
J: TRBJ2-2; V: TRBV5-1; size: -; length: 14; D: -; CDR3: CASSLNPGTGELFF; DNA: TGCGCCAGCAGCTTAAACCCGGGCACCGGGGAGCTGTTTTTT
J: TRBJ1-3; V: TRBV5-1; size: few; length: 14; D: -; CDR3: CASSLAGTGNTIYF; DNA: TGCGCCAGCAGCTTGGCCGGGACTGGAAACACCATATATTTT
J: TRBJ2-7; V: TRBV7-2; size: -; length: 16; D: TRBD2; CDR3: CASSLGPGGGGDEQYF; DNA: TGTGCCAGCAGCTTAGGGCCCGGGGGGGGAGGGGACGAGCAGTACTTC
J: TRBJ2-2; V: TRBV19; size: -; length: 14; D: TRBD1; CDR3: CASSGTANTGELFF; DNA: TGTGCCAGTAGCGGGACAGCGAACACCGGGGAGCTGTTTTTT
J: TRBJ1-4; V: TRBV4-1; size: -; length: 17; D: -; CDR3: CASSQDVGTPTNEKLFF; DNA: TGCGCCAGCAGCCAAGATGTTGGGACTCCAACTAATGAAAAACTGTTTTTT
J: TRBJ1-4; V: TRBV18; size: -; length: 16; D: TRBD1; CDR3: CASSPRQGAFNEKLFF; DNA: TGTGCCAGCTCACCCCGACAGGGGGCATTTAATGAAAAACTGTTTTTT
J: TRBJ1-2; V: TRBV5-1; size: few; length: 14; D: TRBD1; CDR3: CASSSGQGFDGYTF; DNA: TGCGCCAGCAGCTCCGGACAGGGGTTCGATGGCTACACCTTC
J: TRBJ2-3; V: TRBV6-2/TRBV6-3; size: -; length: 16; D: TRBD2; CDR3: CASSLGLAGRTDTQYF; DNA: TGTGCCAGCAGCCTGGGACTAGCGGGGCGCACAGATACGCAGTATTTT
J: TRBJ1-1; V: TRBV3-1/TRBV3-2; size: -; length: 14; D: TRBD1; CDR3: CASSQDRGLTEAFF; DNA: TGTGCCAGCAGCCAAGATAGGGGGCTCACTGAAGCTTTCTTT
J: TRBJ1-4; V: TRBV9; size: -; length: 16; D: -; CDR3: CASSVGNGATNEKLFF; DNA: TGTGCCAGCAGCGTAGGAAACGGGGCAACTAATGAAAAACTGTTTTTT
J: TRBJ2-5; V: TRBV5-4; size: -; length: 14; D: TRBD1; CDR3: CASSRGQGQETQYF; DNA: TGTGCCAGCAGCCGGGGACAGGGCCAAGAGACCCAGTACTTC
J: TRBJ1-1; V: TRBV5-4; size: -; length: 12; D: -; CDR3: CASSPRGIEAFF; DNA: TGTGCCAGCAGCCCAAGGGGAATTGAAGCTTTCTTT